The 19 T cell receptor beta chains below were found in one sample sequenced in a study of blood T cells in healthy people across ages. A second PCR of about 6 to 11 cycles used a sample-barcoded 5' primer and a J-beta primer mix. A single record per CDR3 protein comes from TCRdb applying MiXCR to the 5' RACE reads. In the table there are around 1.7 million distinct CDR3 sequences, 28% of which are singletons. Sequenced sample: blood. These TCRs come from a woman in her 30s in good health.

Many counts were recorded for this clonotype. This rearrangement joins TRBV15 to TRBJ2-3; D unresolved. Trimming stripped 0 bases from V and 6 bases from J, with 7 bases between. The germline V gene encodes CDR1 LNHNV and CDR2 YYDKDF (reference sequence). CDR3 length equals 13 residues. The CDR3 reads CATSRDWPDTQYF. The CDR3 DNA is TGTGCCACCAGCAGAGATTGGCCCGATACGCAGTATTTT.

The chain links TRBV4-3 to TRBJ2-5; 8 positions agree with TRBD1. The J segment lost 11 bases and the V segment lost 4 bases, leaving 12 bases of the junction unmatched. CDR1 and CDR2 from the germline V gene are LGHNA and YSLEER. The CDR3 runs to 14 residues. The CDR3 nucleotides are TGCGCCAGCAGCCGAACAGGGGGTAGGAATGAGCAGTACTTC. Translating gives CASSRTGGRNEQYF.

Many counts were recorded for this clonotype. The chain joins TRBV20-1 to TRBJ1-2; the D is unclear. This CDR3 has 13 amino acids. In germline, CDR1 is DFQATT, CDR2 SNEGSKA (reference sequence). Deletions cut 4 bases from V and 8 bases from J, with 17 bases between. CDR3 region: CSATLGGLGGYTF. The CDR3 nucleotides are TGCAGTGCTACTCTAGGAGGGCTAGGGGGCTACACCTTC.

This chain connects TRBV29-1 to TRBJ1-5, with D perhaps matching TRBD1 (5 bases). This CDR3 has 13 amino acids. Trimming took 3 bases from V and 9 from J, leaving 15 bases between them. The germline CDR1 and CDR2 sequences are SQVTM and ANQGSEA. CDR3 in amino acids: CSVEAERGGPQHF. The CDR3 DNA reads TGCAGCGTTGAGGCGGAGCGTGGGGGGCCCCAGCATTTT. The full variable domain, its missing parts supplied by reference TRBV29-1 and TRBJ1-5, is SAVISQKPSRDICQRGTSLTIQCQVDSQVTMMFWYRQQPGQSLTLIATANQGSEATYESGFVIDKFPISRPNLTFSTLTVSNMSPEDSSIYLCSVEAERGGPQHFGDGTRLSIL.

The chain links TRBV6-5 to TRBJ1-2, with D perhaps TRBD1 (5 bases). The germline V and J ends were trimmed by 5 bases and 3 bases, with 13 bases remaining between them. The CDR3 has 14 residues. Germline V CDR1 and CDR2: MNHEY, SVGAGI. CDR3 region: CASSPGRTDYGYTF. As DNA, the CDR3 is TGTGCCAGCAGTCCGGGACGCACGGACTATGGCTACACCTTC.

This clonotype was observed many times. The rearrangement joins TRBV5-1 to TRBJ1-5, with D uncertain. V dropped 0 bases and J dropped 7 bases, with 11 bases sitting between them. The germline gives CDR1 SGHRS, CDR2 YFSETQ. The CDR3 is 14 residues long. This CDR3 is CASSLETGGQPQHF. CDR3 DNA: TGCGCCAGCAGCTTGGAAACGGGAGGGCAGCCCCAGCATTTT.

On this clonotype itself: It may be a read error: a sequence one base away is much more abundant. The J gene is TRBJ2-4, the V gene TRBV29-1; 8 nucleotides line up with TRBD2. Trimming at V came to 7 bases and at J to 13 bases, leaving 18 bases not matched to a gene. Germline values: CDR1 SQVTM, CDR2 ANQGSEA. There are 14 residues in the CDR3. CDR3 nucleotides: TGCAGCGGCTCCCTGATGAGCGGGAGTCTTGAGCAGTACTTC. It encodes CSGSLMSGSLEQYF.

This chain joins TRBV4-1 and TRBJ2-3; a weak D match, TRBD2 (6 bases). Germline lookup yields CDR1 MGHRA and CDR2 YSYEKL. The germline V and J ends were trimmed by 3 bases and 3 bases, with 13 bases remaining between them. This CDR3 contains 15 residues. CDR3 in DNA: TGCGCCAGCAGCCAGCCAGGAGGGCTTACAGATACGCAGTATTTT. Encoded protein: CASSQPGGLTDTQYF.

The chain combines TRBV6-5 with TRBJ1-2; D might be TRBD1 (6 bases). CDR3 length: 13 residues. Trimming took off 2 bases at V and 8 bases at J, with 12 bases between the two ends. Per germline, CDR1 MNHEY and CDR2 SVGAGI. This CDR3 is CASSYEQGTGYTF. The CDR3 DNA sequence: TGTGCCAGCAGTTACGAACAGGGTACGGGCTACACCTTC.

Of note for this clonotype: The CDR3 does not close with the conserved phenylalanine or tryptophan, likely indicating a read error. The gene calls are TRBV5-1 and TRBJ2-3, with D possibly being TRBD1 or TRBD2 (5 bases each). The germline gives CDR1 SGHRS, CDR2 YFSETQ. CDR3 length: 15 residues. The ends were cut back, 2 bases at V and 0 bases at J, with 10 bases in the middle. CDR3 coding DNA: TGCGCCAGCAGCTTAGGGGACCTTAGCACAGATACGCAGTATGTT. It translates to CASSLGDLSTDTQYV.

This clonotype has just a few counts. The chain links TRBV9 to TRBJ2-7, with 10 bases identical to TRBD2. CDR3 length: 16 amino acids. Germline CDR1 reads SGDLS; CDR2 reads YYNGEE. The V segment lost 0 bases and the J segment 1 base; nucleotides outside the gene matches: 4. This chain's CDR3 is CASSVGLAGASYEQYF. CDR3 DNA: TGTGCCAGCAGCGTAGGGCTAGCGGGGGCTTCCTACGAGCAGTACTTC.

This clonotype was seen more than once but under ten times. The V call is TRBV14, the J call TRBJ2-7, with TRBD1 as a possible D gene (7 bases). The CDR3 runs to 16 residues. V lost 9 bases, J lost 0 bases, and 21 bases lay in between. From germline, CDR1 is SGHDN and CDR2 FVKESK. The CDR3, as DNA: TGTGCCAGTAGCTTTGCGGGGACAGCTCCCTCCTACGAGCAGTACTTC. Its protein is CASSFAGTAPSYEQYF.

A remark on this clonotype: The junction departs from the called germline gene at one end, perhaps through a read error. The chain employs TRBV29-1 and TRBJ1-5; the match to TRBD1 covers 7 bases. The CDR3 totals 13 residues. The germline CDR1 and CDR2 sequences are SQVTM and ANQGSEA. CDR3 protein: CTGEPHSNQPQHF. CDR3 nucleotides: TGTACAGGGGAGCCCCATAGCAATCAGCCCCAGCATTTT.

This clonotype has just a few counts. This sequence joins TRBV6-5 and TRBJ1-2, with D maybe TRBD1 (5 bases). Germline loops: CDR1 MNHEY, CDR2 SVGAGI. V lost 0 bases, J lost 8 bases, and 22 bases lay in between. The CDR3 runs 17 residues. The CDR3 loop reads CASSYSGLSSTGRGYTF. The CDR3 coding sequence is TGTGCCAGCAGTTACTCAGGACTATCCTCTACAGGACGCGGCTACACCTTC.

This clonotype was detected only a few times. One junction end disagrees with the germline gene, perhaps due to a read error. V gene TRBV20-1 combines with J gene TRBJ2-3; perhaps D is TRBD1 or TRBD2 (5 bases each). Germline CDR1 DFQATT, CDR2 SNEGSKA (reference sequence). This CDR3 has 15 amino acids. CDR3 residues: CSARERGSSIDTQYF. The DNA of the CDR3 is TGCAGTGCTAGAGAGAGGGGTTCTAGCATAGATACGCAGTATTTT.

This chain connects TRBV20-1 to TRBJ2-5, with TRBD2 as a possible D gene (6 bases). This CDR3 has 15 residues. Germline V lookup: CDR1 DFQATT, CDR2 SNEGSKA (reference sequence). The V gene lost 0 bases and the J gene lost 11 bases, with 22 bases spanning the gap. The chain's CDR3 is CSARDHAGYAYVQYF. DNA of the CDR3: TGCAGTGCTAGAGATCACGCGGGATATGCCTACGTGCAGTACTTC.

This clonotype has at least ten counts. The rearrangement uses TRBV5-1 and TRBJ1-1, with D hard to call. Germline values: CDR1 SGHRS, CDR2 YFSETQ. CDR3 length equals 13 residues. V shed 4 bases and J shed 4 bases, with 11 bases lying between them. DNA for the CDR3: TGCGCCAGCAGCCCCCCGGCTAGCACTGAAGCTTTCTTT. Its protein is CASSPPASTEAFF. The full variable domain, in which reference TRBV5-1 and TRBJ1-1 provide the parts outside the CDR3, is KAGVTQTPRYLIKTRGQQVTLSCSPISGHRSVSWYQQTPGQGLQFLFEYFSETQRNKGNFPGRFSGRQFSNSRSEMNVSTLELGDSALYLCASSPPASTEAFFGQGTRLTVV.

Remarks on this clonotype: A much bigger clone sits one base away, suggesting this may be a read error. V usage is TRBV20-1 and J usage is TRBJ2-7; 10 bases fit TRBD2. The V gene end was trimmed by 5 bases and the J gene end by 9 bases; junction bases not matched to a gene: 19. Germline CDR1 is DFQATT and CDR2 is SNEGSKA (reference sequence). This CDR3 spans 16 amino acids. Written as DNA, the CDR3 is TGCAGTGCTGTCTCCAGACTAGCGGGCATCTCGGACGGGCAGTACTTC. It is translated as CSAVSRLAGISDGQYF.

In its sample, this clonotype was seen many times. The genes are TRBV2 and TRBJ2-5; D may be TRBD1 (5 bases). Looked up from germline, CDR1 is SNHLY and CDR2 is FYNNEI. The CDR3 length is 12 residues. The V gene lost 6 bases and the J gene lost 1 base, with 6 bases spanning the gap. The CDR3 region is CASSDSQETQYF. The CDR3 DNA reads as TGTGCCAGCAGCGACAGCCAAGAGACCCAGTACTTC.